This T cell receptor beta chain emerged from a study of spatial heterogeneity in lung cancer. As for the study in general: The library had UMIs, and each TCR and UMI pair averaged more than ten raw reads.

Findings of the study overall: Relative to follow-up, resection was when ubiquitous expanded tumor TCRs appeared more in blood.

Individual TCR cDNA molecules each bore their own unique molecular identifier. TCRdb called the 5' RACE reads again in MiXCR, with one record for every CDR3 protein. The sample lists 15,000 or so distinct CDR3 sequences; 11% were seen once. Many counts were recorded for this clonotype. Its specificity is unknown. V was trimmed by 2 bases and J by 2 bases, leaving 17 bases between them. The CDR3 spans 16 residues. Germline assignment: CDR1 SGHRS and CDR2 YFSETQ. Sample time point: sample taken at primary tumor resection. Unsorted samples of tumor, nontumor lung or frozen PBMC had their whole RNA sequenced. The donor group consisted of under 90 patients who had untreated, early-stage non-small cell lung cancer.

This rearrangement joins TRBV5-1 to TRBJ2-7; TRBD1 might be the D (6 bases). The TCR originated in a female donor with early-stage non-small cell lung cancer. The sample here was PBMCs, taken at surgery. The CDR3: CASSLSIRGATYEQYF. The CDR3 bases are TGCGCCAGCAGCTTAAGCATCAGGGGTGCTACCTACGAGCAGTACTTC. The variable domain in full, completed from reference TRBV5-1 and TRBJ2-7, reads KAGVTQTPRYLIKTRGQQVTLSCSPISGHRSVSWYQQTPGQGLQFLFEYFSETQRNKGNFPGRFSGRQFSNSRSEMNVSTLELGDSALYLCASSLSIRGATYEQYFGPGTRLTVT.